Following are 3 T cell receptor beta chains from one sample sequenced in a study of identical twins. MiXCR was run by TCRdb on the 5' RACE reads, yielding one entry per CDR3 protein. The repertoire consists of 210,000 or so distinct CDR3 sequences, with 7.5% occurring once and the leading ten covering less than 2.5%. The same data also went into a second study, on yellow fever vaccine responses in identical twins.

Sequenced sample: memory (CD45RO+) T cells sorted from blood. Source of these receptors: a woman younger than 30 in good health.

This clonotype was seen at least ten times. The chain combines TRBV15 with TRBJ2-1; D could derive from TRBD1 or TRBD2 (5 bases each). Trimming shortened V by 4 bases and J by 8 bases, and 18 bases separated the two germline ends. The CDR3 sequence is 15 residues long. Germline CDR1 and CDR2: LNHNV and YYDKDF (reference sequence). CDR3 bases: TGTGCCACCAGCACGACCGGGGTAGGGGCCCATGAGCAGTTCTTC. This encodes CATSTTGVGAHEQFF.

The chain joins TRBV7-9 to TRBJ2-1, with 11 bases identical to TRBD2. With V trimmed by 5 bases and J by 6 bases, 9 bases remained unmatched. The CDR3 is 16 amino acids. Per germline, CDR1 SEHNR and CDR2 FQNEAQ (reference sequence). The CDR3 DNA follows: TGTGCCAGCAGCACGTTGACTAGCGGGGACCGCAATGAGCAGTTCTTC. Protein: CASSTLTSGDRNEQFF.

This clonotype was counted ten times or more. The chain combines TRBV3-1 with TRBJ2-5, with 8 bases fitting TRBD1. The CDR3 extends over 14 amino acids. Germline assignment: CDR1 LGHDT and CDR2 YNNKEL (reference sequence). Germline trimming cut 6 bases from V and 5 bases from J; bases unmatched to any gene: 8. CDR3 sequence: CASRGRTGRETQYF. CDR3 nucleotides: TGTGCCAGCAGGGGACGGACAGGGCGGGAGACCCAGTACTTC.